This T cell receptor (beta chain) comes out of a study of T cell responses to AZD1222 COVID-19 vaccine. Study-wide results and limits: Rises in breadth and depth of Spike-specific TCRs came after two AZD1222 doses. Across the whole spike, CD4 TCRs peaked at regions 160-218 and 743-854. No repertoire was sampled before or during the peak T cell response, only after it.

Points on this clone: Antigen unknown.

The CDR3 spans 13 residues. The V end was cut by 5 bases, the J end by 5 bases, with 13 bases between. CDR1 is SGHTA and CDR2 is FQGTGA in the germline V gene. Profiled with immunoSEQ multiplex PCR; TCRdb holds only in-frame clones, not every one. The table lists approximately 100,000 clones, around nine tenths of them singletons. The gene calls are TRBV7-3 and TRBJ2-7, with D perhaps matching TRBD2 (7 bases). This TCR was recovered from an adult who received the MenACWY meningococcal vaccine as a control. The input for sequencing was peripheral blood, taken 28 days after the second dose of the MenACWY control vaccine. The CDR3 region is CASSPEGGHEQYF. CDR3 coding DNA: TGTGCCAGCAGCCCAGAGGGGGGGCACGAGCAGTACTTC.